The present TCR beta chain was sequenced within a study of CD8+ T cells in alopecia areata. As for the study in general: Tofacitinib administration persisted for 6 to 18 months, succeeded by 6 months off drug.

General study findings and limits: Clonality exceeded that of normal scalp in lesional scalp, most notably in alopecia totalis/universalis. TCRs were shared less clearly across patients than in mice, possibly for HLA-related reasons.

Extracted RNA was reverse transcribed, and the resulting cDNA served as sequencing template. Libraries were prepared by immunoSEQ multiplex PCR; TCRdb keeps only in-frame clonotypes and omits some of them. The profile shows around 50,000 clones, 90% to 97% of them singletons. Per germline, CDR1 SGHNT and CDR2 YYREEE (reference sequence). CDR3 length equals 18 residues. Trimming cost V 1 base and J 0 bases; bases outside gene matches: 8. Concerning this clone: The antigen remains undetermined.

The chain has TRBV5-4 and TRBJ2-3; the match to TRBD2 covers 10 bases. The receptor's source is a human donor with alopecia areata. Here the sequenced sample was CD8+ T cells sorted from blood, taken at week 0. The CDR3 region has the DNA TGTGCCAGCAGCTTGCTAGCGGGGGAACTAGCTAGCACAGATACGCAGTATTTT. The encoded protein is CASSLLAGELASTDTQYF.